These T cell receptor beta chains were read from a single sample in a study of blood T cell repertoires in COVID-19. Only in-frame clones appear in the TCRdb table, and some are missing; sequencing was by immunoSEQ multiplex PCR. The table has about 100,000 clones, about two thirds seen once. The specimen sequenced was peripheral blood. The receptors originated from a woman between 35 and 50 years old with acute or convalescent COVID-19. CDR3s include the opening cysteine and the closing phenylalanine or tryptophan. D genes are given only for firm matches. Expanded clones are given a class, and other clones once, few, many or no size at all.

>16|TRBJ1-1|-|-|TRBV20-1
CSASSRRSRRNTEAFF
TGCAGTGCTAGTAGTCGGAGGAGCCGTCGGAACACTGAAGCTTTCTTT
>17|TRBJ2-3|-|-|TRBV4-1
CASSQLVGRGPTDTQYF
TGCGCCAGCAGCCAACTAGTCGGCCGAGGGCCCACAGATACGCAGTATTTT
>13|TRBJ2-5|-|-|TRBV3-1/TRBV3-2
CAAAKRVRETQYF
TGTGCCGCGGCGAAGAGGGTTAGAGAGACCCAGTACTTC
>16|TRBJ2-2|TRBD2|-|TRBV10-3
CAISDAGGIGTGELFF
TGTGCCATCAGTGATGCGGGAGGGATAGGCACCGGGGAGCTGTTTTTT
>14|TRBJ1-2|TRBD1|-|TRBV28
CASSSTGGSVGYTF
TGTGCCAGCAGTTCCACAGGGGGTTCGGTGGGCTACACCTTC
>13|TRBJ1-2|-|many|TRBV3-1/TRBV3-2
CASSQGTGRGYTF
TGTGCCAGCAGCCAAGGTACGGGAAGGGGCTACACCTTC
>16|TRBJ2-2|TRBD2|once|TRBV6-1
CASSERRGGHTGELFF
TGTGCCAGCAGTGAACGGCGGGGGGGCCATACCGGGGAGCTGTTTTTT
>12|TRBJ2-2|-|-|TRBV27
CASSLYGGELFF
TGTGCCAGCAGTTTATACGGCGGGGAGCTGTTTTTT
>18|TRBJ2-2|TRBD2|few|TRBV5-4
CASSPVVPSGGNTGELFF
TGTGCCAGCAGCCCCGTTGTTCCTAGCGGGGGAAATACCGGGGAGCTGTTTTTT
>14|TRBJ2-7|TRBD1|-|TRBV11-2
CASSLVQGAYEQYF
TGTGCCAGCAGCTTAGTCCAGGGGGCCTACGAGCAGTACTTC
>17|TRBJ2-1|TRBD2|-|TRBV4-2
CASSQPVAGGPYNEQFF
TGTGCCAGCAGCCAACCCGTAGCGGGGGGACCCTACAATGAGCAGTTCTTC
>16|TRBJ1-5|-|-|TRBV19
CASSILDSNGNQPQHF
TGTGCCAGTAGTATATTGGACAGTAATGGCAATCAGCCCCAGCATTTT
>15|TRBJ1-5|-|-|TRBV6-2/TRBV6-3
CASSIQGHSNQPQHF
TGTGCCAGCAGTATACAGGGTCATAGCAATCAGCCCCAGCATTTT
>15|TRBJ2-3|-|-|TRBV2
CASSLSGVLTDTQYF
TGTGCCAGCAGTTTGTCGGGGGTCCTCACAGATACGCAGTATTTT
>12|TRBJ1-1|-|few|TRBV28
CATTGGVSEAFF
TGTGCCACCACGGGAGGGGTCTCTGAAGCTTTCTTT
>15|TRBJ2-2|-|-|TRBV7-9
CASSPGWGGVGELFF
TGTGCCAGCAGCCCCGGTTGGGGGGGCGTCGGGGAGCTGTTTTTT
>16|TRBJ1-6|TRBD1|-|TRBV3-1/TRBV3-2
CASSQLGQGGNSPLHF
TGTGCCAGCAGCCAATTGGGACAGGGGGGAAATTCACCCCTCCACTTT
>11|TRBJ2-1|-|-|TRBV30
CAWSVGSEQFF
TGTGCCTGGAGTGTCGGGAGTGAGCAGTTCTTC
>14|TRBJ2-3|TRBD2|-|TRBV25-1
CASSEYAGADTQYF
TGTGCCAGCAGTGAATATGCGGGAGCGGATACGCAGTATTTT
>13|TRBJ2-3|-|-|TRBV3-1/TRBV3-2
CASSLNRADTQYF
TGTGCCAGCAGCCTAAACCGCGCAGATACGCAGTATTTT
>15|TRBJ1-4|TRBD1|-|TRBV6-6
CASSPPLGTVEKLFF
TGTGCCAGCAGTCCCCCCCTAGGGACAGTTGAAAAACTGTTTTTT
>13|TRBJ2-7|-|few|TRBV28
CASTKTASYEQYF
TGTGCCAGCACGAAGACAGCCTCCTACGAGCAGTACTTC
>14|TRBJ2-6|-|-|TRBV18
CASSLYSGANVLTF
TGTGCCAGCTCACTCTACTCTGGGGCCAACGTCCTGACTTTC
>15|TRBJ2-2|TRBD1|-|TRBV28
CASSPGQGGAGELFF
TGTGCCAGCAGTCCCGGACAGGGTGGCGCCGGGGAGCTGTTTTTT
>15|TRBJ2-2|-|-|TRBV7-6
CASSFNRDNTGELFF
TGTGCCAGCAGCTTTAACAGGGACAACACCGGGGAGCTGTTTTTT
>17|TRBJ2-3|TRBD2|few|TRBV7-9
CASSSWTSGGAADTQYF
TGTGCCAGCAGCTCATGGACTAGCGGGGGGGCTGCAGATACGCAGTATTTT
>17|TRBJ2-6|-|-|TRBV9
CASSVGLLISGANVLTF
TGTGCCAGCAGCGTAGGGCTGTTAATCTCTGGGGCCAACGTCCTGACTTTC
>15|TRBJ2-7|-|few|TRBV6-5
CASRTHGTSSYEQYF
TGTGCCAGCAGAACCCACGGGACAAGCTCCTACGAGCAGTACTTC
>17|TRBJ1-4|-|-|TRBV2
CASSERLIRGTNEKLFF
TGTGCCAGCAGTGAACGGCTCATTAGGGGAACTAATGAAAAACTGTTTTTT
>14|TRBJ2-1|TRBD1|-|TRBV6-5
CASSYTGGPNEQFF
TGTGCCAGCAGTTATACAGGGGGCCCCAATGAGCAGTTCTTC
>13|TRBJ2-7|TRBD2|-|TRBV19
CASAHPGGDEQYF
TGTGCCAGCGCCCATCCGGGGGGAGACGAGCAGTACTTC
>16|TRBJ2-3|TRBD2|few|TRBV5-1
CASSEGIAGGAGTQYF
TGCGCCAGCAGCGAGGGAATAGCGGGGGGCGCGGGTACGCAGTATTTT
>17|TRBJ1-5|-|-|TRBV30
CAWSPGGVLTSGQPQHF
TGTGCCTGGAGTCCGGGGGGGGTCCTTACCTCAGGTCAGCCCCAGCATTTT
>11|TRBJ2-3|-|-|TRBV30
CAWTSTDTQYF
TGTGCCTGGACTAGCACAGATACGCAGTATTTT
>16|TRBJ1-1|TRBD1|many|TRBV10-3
CAIRAGDREVNTEAFF
TGTGCCATCAGGGCGGGGGACAGGGAAGTGAACACTGAAGCTTTCTTT
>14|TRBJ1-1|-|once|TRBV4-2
CASSHAGQNTEAFF
TGTGCCAGCAGCCATGCCGGACAGAACACTGAAGCTTTCTTT
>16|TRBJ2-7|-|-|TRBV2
CASSESWGLGGGEQYF
TGTGCCAGCAGTGAAAGTTGGGGTTTGGGGGGAGGCGAGCAGTACTTC
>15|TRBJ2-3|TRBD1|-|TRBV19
CASRLGQGGTDTQYF
TGTGCCAGTAGACTCGGACAGGGAGGCACAGATACGCAGTATTTT
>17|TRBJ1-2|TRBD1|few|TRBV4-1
CASSQGVSRQGDYGYTF
TGCGCCAGCAGCCAAGGAGTCAGCCGACAGGGGGACTATGGCTACACCTTC
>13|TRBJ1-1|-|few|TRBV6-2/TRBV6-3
CASSRTENTEAFF
TGTGCCAGCAGTAGGACAGAGAACACTGAAGCTTTCTTT
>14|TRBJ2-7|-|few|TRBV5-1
CASSSYGQSYEQYF
TGCGCCAGCAGCTCCTACGGACAGTCCTACGAGCAGTACTTC
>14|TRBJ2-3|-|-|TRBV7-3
CASSPGQPTDTQYF
TGTGCCAGCAGCCCTGGGCAGCCCACAGATACGCAGTATTTT
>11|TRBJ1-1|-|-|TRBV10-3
CAIGGDTEAFF
TGTGCCATCGGGGGGGACACTGAAGCTTTCTTT
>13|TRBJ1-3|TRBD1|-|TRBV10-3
CAISQGVGNTIYF
TGTGCCATCAGCCAGGGGGTTGGAAACACCATATATTTT
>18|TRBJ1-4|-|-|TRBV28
CASSLSIFSRATNEKLFF
TGTGCCAGCAGTTTATCTATTTTTTCTAGAGCAACTAATGAAAAACTGTTTTTT
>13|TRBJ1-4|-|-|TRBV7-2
CASSLDTGRKLFF
TGTGCCAGCAGCTTAGATACAGGGCGAAAACTGTTTTTT
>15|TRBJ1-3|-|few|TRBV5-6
CASSFFGLRENTIYF
TGTGCCAGCAGCTTTTTCGGGCTTCGGGAAAACACCATATATTTT
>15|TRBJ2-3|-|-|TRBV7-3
CASSLTWTSTDTQYF
TGTGCCAGCAGCTTAACATGGACTAGCACAGATACGCAGTATTTT
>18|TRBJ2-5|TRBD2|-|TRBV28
CASSLGLAGGPTQETQYF
TGTGCCAGCAGTTTAGGACTAGCGGGGGGACCAACTCAAGAGACCCAGTACTTC
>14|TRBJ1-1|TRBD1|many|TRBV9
CASSVGTGNTEAFF
TGTGCCAGCAGCGTAGGGACAGGCAACACTGAAGCTTTCTTT
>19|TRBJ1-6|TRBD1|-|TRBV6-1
CASSEWAGQGKVYNSPLHF
TGTGCCAGCAGCGAATGGGCGGGACAGGGAAAGGTGTATAATTCACCCCTCCACTTT
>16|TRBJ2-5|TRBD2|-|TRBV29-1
CSVEERQRGEQETQYF
TGCAGCGTTGAAGAGCGCCAGCGGGGGGAACAAGAGACCCAGTACTTC